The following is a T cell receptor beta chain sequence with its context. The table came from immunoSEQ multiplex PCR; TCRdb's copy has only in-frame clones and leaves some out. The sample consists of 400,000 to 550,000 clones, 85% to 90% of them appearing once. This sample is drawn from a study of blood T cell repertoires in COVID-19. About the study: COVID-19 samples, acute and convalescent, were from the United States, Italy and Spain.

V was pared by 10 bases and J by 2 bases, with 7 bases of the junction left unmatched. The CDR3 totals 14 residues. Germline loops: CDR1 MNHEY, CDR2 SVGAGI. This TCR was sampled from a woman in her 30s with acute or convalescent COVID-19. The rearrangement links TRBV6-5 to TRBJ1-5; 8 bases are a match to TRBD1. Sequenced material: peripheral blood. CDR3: CATEQGVGNQPQHF. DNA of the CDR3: TGTGCCACCGAACAGGGGGTTGGCAATCAGCCCCAGCATTTT.